Below, 10 T cell receptor beta chains from the same sample are listed, as sequenced in a study of blood T cell repertoires in COVID-19. The protocol was immunoSEQ multiplex PCR, while the TCRdb copy is restricted to in-frame clones and leaves out a portion. The table shows about 330,000 clones, with about 90% occurring only once. The sequenced material came from peripheral blood. These receptors all come from a man in his late teens or twenties who had recovered from COVID-19.

For this clone: A junction end diverges from the germline sequence, so it may reflect a read error. The rearrangement links TRBV14 to TRBJ2-7, with D perhaps matching TRBD2 (6 bases). Germline CDR1 reads SGHDN; CDR2 reads FVKESK. The CDR3 spans 14 residues. The CDR3 DNA follows: TGTGCCAGCAGTCAAGGGGCGGGAACCTACGAGCAGTACTTC. Protein sequence: CASSQGAGTYEQYF.

The chain links TRBV19 to TRBJ2-1, with 7 bases lining up with TRBD2. CDR1 and CDR2 from the germline V gene are LNHDA and SQIVND (reference sequence). Trimming removed 7 bases from V and 2 bases from J; junction bases left unmatched: 8. This CDR3 contains 15 residues. The CDR3 nucleotides read TGTGCCAGTAAGGCCGGGGGGTTCCCCTACAATGAGCAGTTCTTC. Translating it yields CASKAGGFPYNEQFF.

The rearrangement uses TRBV28 and TRBJ1-6; a possible D gene is TRBD1 (6 bases). CDR1 and CDR2 (germline): MDHEN, SYDVKM. V was pared by 7 bases and J by 5 bases, with 18 bases between. This CDR3 contains 16 residues. The CDR3 bases are TGTGCCAGCAAGGGCCTGTTGCAGGGGAATAATTCACCCCTCCACTTT. Its translation: CASKGLLQGNNSPLHF. The full variable domain, rest sourced from reference TRBV28 and TRBJ1-6, is DVKVTQSSRYLVKRTGEKVFLECVQDMDHENMFWYRQDPGLGLRLIYFSYDVKMKEKGDIPEGYSVSREKKERFSLILESASTNQTSMYLCASKGLLQGNNSPLHFGNGTRLTVT.

This sequence joins TRBV7-9 and TRBJ1-6; a weak D match, TRBD1 (6 bases). The CDR3 totals 15 residues. Germline V CDR1 and CDR2: SEHNR, FQNEAQ (reference sequence). Trimming removed 5 bases at V and 9 bases at J, with 17 bases between. CDR3 in amino acids: CASSAPGGGGSPLHF. CDR3 nucleotide sequence: TGTGCCAGCAGCGCCCCCGGGGGGGGCGGTTCACCCCTCCACTTT.

This clone was seen only once. This rearrangement joins TRBV12-3 or TRBV12-4 to TRBJ1-5, with 9 bases matching TRBD1. J gave up 6 bases and V 9 bases, and 6 bases lay outside the gene matches. The CDR3 runs to 13 residues. CDR3 DNA sequence: TGTGCCAGTACAGGGGGCCTAGGTCAGCCCCAGCATTTT. It translates to CASTGGLGQPQHF.

The V gene is TRBV18, the J gene TRBJ2-1, with TRBD2 matching over 15 bases. Trimming at V came to 3 bases and at J to 4 bases, leaving 1 base not matched to a gene. CDR1 and CDR2 (germline): KGHSH, LQKENI. The CDR3 runs 16 residues. The CDR3 region is CASSPGLAGGYNEQFF. DNA of the CDR3: TGTGCCAGCTCACCGGGACTAGCGGGAGGATACAATGAGCAGTTCTTC. The full variable domain, in which reference TRBV18 and TRBJ2-1 provide the parts outside the CDR3, is NAGVMQNPRHLVRRRGQEARLRCSPMKGHSHVYWYRQLPEEGLKFMVYLQKENIIDESGMPKERFSAEFPKEGPSILRIQQVVRGDSAAYFCASSPGLAGGYNEQFFGPGTRLTVL.

The rearrangement links TRBV5-4 to TRBJ1-2, with D uncertain. Germline values: CDR1 SGHNT, CDR2 YYREEE (reference sequence). The CDR3 has 14 residues. Trimming stripped 0 bases from V and 0 bases from J, with 6 bases between. CDR3 protein: CASSLDSPNYGYTF. The CDR3 region has the DNA TGTGCCAGCAGCTTGGACAGCCCTAACTATGGCTACACCTTC. The whole variable domain, remainder taken from reference TRBV5-4 and TRBJ1-2, is ETGVTQSPTHLIKTRGQQVTLRCSSQSGHNTVSWYQQALGQGPQFIFQYYREEENGRGNFPPRFSGLQFPNYSSELNVNALELDDSALYLCASSLDSPNYGYTFGSGTRLTVV.

The chain couples TRBV4-3 to TRBJ2-2; weak D call: TRBD2 (6 bases). The CDR3 length is 15 residues. Deletions cut 2 bases from V and 3 bases from J, with 10 bases between. Germline V gene sequence: CDR1 LGHNA, CDR2 YSLEER. The CDR3 sequence is CASSQMEGYTGELFF. The DNA of the CDR3 is TGCGCCAGCAGCCAAATGGAGGGATACACCGGGGAGCTGTTTTTT.

V is TRBV7-9 and J is TRBJ2-7, with 7 bases that match TRBD2. Germline CDR1 reads SEHNR; CDR2 reads FQNEAQ (reference sequence). There are 15 residues in the CDR3. V gave up 4 bases and J gave up 3 bases; unmatched junction bases: 9. The CDR3 spells CASSSKTSASYEQYF. The CDR3 nucleotides are TGTGCCAGCAGCTCAAAAACTAGCGCGAGCTACGAGCAGTACTTC.

The gene calls are TRBV18 and TRBJ1-5, with TRBD1 matching 7 bases. This CDR3 comprises 15 residues. With V trimmed by 1 base and J by 2 bases, 2 bases remained unmatched. Germline CDR1 reads KGHSH; CDR2 reads LQKENI. CDR3 bases: TGTGCCAGCTCACCACAGGGGGCCGGCAATCAGCCCCAGCATTTT. Amino acids: CASSPQGAGNQPQHF.